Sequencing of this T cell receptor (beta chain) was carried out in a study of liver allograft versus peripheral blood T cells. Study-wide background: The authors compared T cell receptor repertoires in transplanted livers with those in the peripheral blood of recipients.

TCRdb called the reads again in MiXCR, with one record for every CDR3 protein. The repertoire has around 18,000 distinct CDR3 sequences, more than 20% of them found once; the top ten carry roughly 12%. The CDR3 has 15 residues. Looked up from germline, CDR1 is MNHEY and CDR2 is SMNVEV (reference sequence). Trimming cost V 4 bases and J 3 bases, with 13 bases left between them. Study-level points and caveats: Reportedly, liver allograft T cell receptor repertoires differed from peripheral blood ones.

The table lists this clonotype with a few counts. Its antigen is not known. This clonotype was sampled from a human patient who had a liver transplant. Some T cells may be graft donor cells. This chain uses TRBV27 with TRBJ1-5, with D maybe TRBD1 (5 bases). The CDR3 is CASSSRGGINQPQHF. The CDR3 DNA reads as TGTGCCAGCAGTTCCCGGGGGGGTATCAATCAGCCCCAGCATTTT.